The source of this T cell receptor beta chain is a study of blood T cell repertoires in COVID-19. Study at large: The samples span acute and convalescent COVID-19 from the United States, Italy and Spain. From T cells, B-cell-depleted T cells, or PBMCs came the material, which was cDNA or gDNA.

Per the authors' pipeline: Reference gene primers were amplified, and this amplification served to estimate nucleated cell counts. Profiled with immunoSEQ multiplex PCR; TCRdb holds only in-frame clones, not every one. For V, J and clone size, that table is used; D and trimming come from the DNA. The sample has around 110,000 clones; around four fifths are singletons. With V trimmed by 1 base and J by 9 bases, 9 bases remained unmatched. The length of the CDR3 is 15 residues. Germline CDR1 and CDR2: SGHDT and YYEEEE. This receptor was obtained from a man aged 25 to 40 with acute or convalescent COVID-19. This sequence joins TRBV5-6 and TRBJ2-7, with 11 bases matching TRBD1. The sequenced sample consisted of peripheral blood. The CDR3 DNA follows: TGTGCCAGCAGCTTGACGTGGACAGGGGGCGCGTGGCAGTACTTC. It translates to CASSLTWTGGAWQYF.